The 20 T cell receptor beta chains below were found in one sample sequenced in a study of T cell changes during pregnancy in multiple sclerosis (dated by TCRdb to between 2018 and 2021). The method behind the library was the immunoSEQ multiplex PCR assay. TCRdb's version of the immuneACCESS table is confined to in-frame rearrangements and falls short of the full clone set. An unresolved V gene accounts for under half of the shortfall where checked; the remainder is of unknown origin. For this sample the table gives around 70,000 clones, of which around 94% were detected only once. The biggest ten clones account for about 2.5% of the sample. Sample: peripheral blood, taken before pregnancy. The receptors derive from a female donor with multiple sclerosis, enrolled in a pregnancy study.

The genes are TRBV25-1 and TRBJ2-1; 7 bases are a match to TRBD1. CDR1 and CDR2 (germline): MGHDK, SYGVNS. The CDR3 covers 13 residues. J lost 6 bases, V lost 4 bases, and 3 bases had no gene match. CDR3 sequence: CASSAAGGNEQFF. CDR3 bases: TGTGCCAGCAGTGCTGCAGGGGGCAATGAGCAGTTCTTC.

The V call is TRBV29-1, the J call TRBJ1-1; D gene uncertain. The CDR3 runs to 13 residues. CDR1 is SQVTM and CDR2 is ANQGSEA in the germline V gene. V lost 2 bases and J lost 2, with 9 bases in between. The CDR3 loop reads CSVESGRNTEAFF. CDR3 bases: TGCAGCGTTGAAAGTGGCAGAAACACTGAAGCTTTCTTT. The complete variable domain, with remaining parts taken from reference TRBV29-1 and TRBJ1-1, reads SAVISQKPSRDICQRGTSLTIQCQVDSQVTMMFWYRQQPGQSLTLIATANQGSEATYESGFVIDKFPISRPNLTFSTLTVSNMSPEDSSIYLCSVESGRNTEAFFGQGTRLTVV.

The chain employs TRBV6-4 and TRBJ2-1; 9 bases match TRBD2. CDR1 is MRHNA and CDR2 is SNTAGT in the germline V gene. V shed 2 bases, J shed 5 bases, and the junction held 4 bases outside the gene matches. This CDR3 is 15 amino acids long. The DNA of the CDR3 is TGTGCCAGCAGTGACGCCTCTAGCGGGAACAATGAGCAGTTCTTC. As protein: CASSDASSGNNEQFF.

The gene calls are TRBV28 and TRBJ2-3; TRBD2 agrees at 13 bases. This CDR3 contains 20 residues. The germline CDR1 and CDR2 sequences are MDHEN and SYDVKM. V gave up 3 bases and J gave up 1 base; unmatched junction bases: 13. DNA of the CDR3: TGTGCCAGCAGTTTCCGAACACTAGCGGGAGGGCCAGGTGGCACAGATACGCAGTATTTT. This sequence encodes CASSFRTLAGGPGGTDTQYF.

The CDR3 spells CASADGASGYEQYF. The CDR3 nucleotides read TGTGCCAGCGCAGACGGGGCTAGCGGGTACGAGCAGTACTTC. The J gene is TRBJ2-7, the V gene TRBV7-3; 8 positions agree with TRBD2. This CDR3 contains 14 residues. The germline V gene has CDR1 SGHTA and CDR2 FQGTGA. V trimming: 8 bases; J trimming: 4 bases; junction bases outside the gene matches: 10.

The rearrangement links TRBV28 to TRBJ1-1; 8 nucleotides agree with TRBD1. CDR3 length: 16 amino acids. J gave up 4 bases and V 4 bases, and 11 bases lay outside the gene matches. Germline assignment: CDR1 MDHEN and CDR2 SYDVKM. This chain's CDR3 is CASSSPVQGAGTEAFF. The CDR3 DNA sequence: TGTGCCAGCAGTTCCCCAGTTCAGGGGGCGGGCACTGAAGCTTTCTTT.

CDR3 coding DNA: TGCAGTGTTGGTCCTAAGCAGTTCTTC. Its protein product is CSVGPKQFF. The J gene is TRBJ2-1, the V gene TRBV20-1; D is ambiguous. The V gene's germline CDR1 is DFQATT and CDR2 SNEGSKA (reference sequence). V lost 7 bases, J lost 11 bases, and 9 bases lay in between. This CDR3 region has 9 residues.

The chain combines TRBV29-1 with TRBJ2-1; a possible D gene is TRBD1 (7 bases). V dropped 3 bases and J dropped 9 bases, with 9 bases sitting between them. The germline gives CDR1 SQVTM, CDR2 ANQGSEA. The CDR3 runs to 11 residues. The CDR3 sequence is CSVDQGGEQFF. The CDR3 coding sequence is TGCAGCGTTGACCAGGGGGGTGAGCAGTTCTTC.

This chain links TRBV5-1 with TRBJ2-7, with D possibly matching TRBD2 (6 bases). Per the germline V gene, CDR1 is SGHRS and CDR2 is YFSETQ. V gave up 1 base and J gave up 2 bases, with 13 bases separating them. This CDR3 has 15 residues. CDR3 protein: CASSLNGGSTYEQYF. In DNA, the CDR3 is TGCGCCAGCAGCTTGAATGGAGGGTCAACCTACGAGCAGTACTTC.

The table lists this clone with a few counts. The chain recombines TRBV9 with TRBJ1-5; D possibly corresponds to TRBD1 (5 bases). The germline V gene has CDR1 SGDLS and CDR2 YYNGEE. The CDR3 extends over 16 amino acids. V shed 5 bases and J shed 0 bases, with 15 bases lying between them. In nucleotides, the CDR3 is TGTGCCAGCAGTCCCGATACAGGCTATAGCAATCAGCCCCAGCATTTT. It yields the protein CASSPDTGYSNQPQHF.

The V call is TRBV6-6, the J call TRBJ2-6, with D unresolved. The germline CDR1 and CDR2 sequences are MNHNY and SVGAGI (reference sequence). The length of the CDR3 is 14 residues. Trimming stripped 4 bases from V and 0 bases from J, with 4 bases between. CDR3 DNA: TGTGCCAGCAGTTTCCTCTCTGGGGCCAACGTCCTGACTTTC. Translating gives CASSFLSGANVLTF.

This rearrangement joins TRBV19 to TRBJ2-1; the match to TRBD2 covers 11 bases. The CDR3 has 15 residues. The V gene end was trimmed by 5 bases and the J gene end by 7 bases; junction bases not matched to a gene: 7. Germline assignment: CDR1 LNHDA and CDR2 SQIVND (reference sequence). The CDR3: CASSSWASGRNEQFF. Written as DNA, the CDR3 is TGTGCCAGTAGTTCATGGGCTAGCGGGAGGAATGAGCAGTTCTTC.

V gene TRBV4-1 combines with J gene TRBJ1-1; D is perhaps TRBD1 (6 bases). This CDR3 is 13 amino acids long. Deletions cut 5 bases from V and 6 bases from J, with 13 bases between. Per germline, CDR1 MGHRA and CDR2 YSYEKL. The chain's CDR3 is CASSTSDSAEAFF. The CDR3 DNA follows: TGCGCCAGCAGCACCTCGGACAGCGCTGAAGCTTTCTTT.

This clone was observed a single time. DNA for the CDR3: TGTGCCAGCAGGACAGGGGCCACAGATACGCAGTATTTT. It is translated as CASRTGATDTQYF. This chain connects TRBV7-9 to TRBJ2-3, with TRBD1 identical over 8 bases. Germline-derived CDR1 and CDR2 are SEHNR and FQNEAQ (reference sequence). V shed 6 bases, J shed 2 bases, and the junction held 1 base outside the gene matches. The CDR3 is 13 amino acids.

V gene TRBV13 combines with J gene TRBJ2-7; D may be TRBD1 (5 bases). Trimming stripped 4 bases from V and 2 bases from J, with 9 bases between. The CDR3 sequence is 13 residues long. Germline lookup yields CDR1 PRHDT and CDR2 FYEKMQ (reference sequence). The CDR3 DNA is TGTGCCAGCAGCTCCGAGACAGCCTACGAGCAGTACTTC. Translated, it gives CASSSETAYEQYF.

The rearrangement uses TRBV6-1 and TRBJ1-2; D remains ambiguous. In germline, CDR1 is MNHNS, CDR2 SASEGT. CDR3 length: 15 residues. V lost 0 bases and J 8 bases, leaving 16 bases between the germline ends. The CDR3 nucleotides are TGTGCCAGCAGTGAAGCATTGGCGGGGAGAGGCGGCTACACCTTC. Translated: CASSEALAGRGGYTF.

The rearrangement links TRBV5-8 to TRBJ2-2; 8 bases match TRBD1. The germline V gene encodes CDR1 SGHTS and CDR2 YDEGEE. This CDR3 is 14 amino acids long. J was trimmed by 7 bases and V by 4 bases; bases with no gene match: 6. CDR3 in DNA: TGTGCCAGCAGCCCTCGGACAGGGTTCGGGGAGCTGTTTTTT. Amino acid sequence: CASSPRTGFGELFF.

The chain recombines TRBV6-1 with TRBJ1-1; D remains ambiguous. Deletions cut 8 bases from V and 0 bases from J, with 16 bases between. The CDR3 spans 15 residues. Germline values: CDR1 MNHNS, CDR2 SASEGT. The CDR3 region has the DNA TGTGCCAGCGGGAGGCCATCTACTCTGAACACTGAAGCTTTCTTT. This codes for CASGRPSTLNTEAFF.

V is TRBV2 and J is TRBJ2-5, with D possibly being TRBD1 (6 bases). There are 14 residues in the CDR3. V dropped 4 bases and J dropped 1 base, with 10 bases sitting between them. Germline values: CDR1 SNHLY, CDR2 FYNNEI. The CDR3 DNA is TGTGCCAGCAGTGTAGGGGGTGGCCAAGAGACCCAGTACTTC. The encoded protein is CASSVGGGQETQYF.

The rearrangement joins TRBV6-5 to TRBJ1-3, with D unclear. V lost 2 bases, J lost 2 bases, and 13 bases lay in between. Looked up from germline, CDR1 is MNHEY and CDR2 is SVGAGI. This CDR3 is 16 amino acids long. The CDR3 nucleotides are TGTGCCAGCAGTTACCTCACACTAAACCCTGGAAACACCATATATTTT. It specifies CASSYLTLNPGNTIYF.